Listed here is a single TCR beta chain. Antigen unknown. The data originate from a study of PD-1 blockade in mismatch repair-deficient tumors. On the study more broadly: All were previously treated, progressing patients with 11 to 13 mismatch repair-deficient cancer types.

Study-wide points: Tumor-resident clones, often undetectable pretreatment in blood, expanded then contracted after pembrolizumab.

The V gene's germline CDR1 is SGDLS and CDR2 YYNGEE. The ends were cut back, 0 bases at V and 2 bases at J, with 12 bases in the middle. This CDR3 contains 15 residues. Clones were read by immunoSEQ multiplex PCR, and TCRdb kept only the in-frame ones, dropping some. The table includes 120,000 or so clones, roughly 86% detected once. The TCR-sequenced patients were a few responders to pembrolizumab. The specimen comprised peripheral blood, sampled 44 weeks after starting pembrolizumab. The genes are TRBV9 and TRBJ2-7, with a possible D match to TRBD2 (5 bases). The clonotype originates from an adult with mismatch repair-deficient cancer. CDR3 nucleotides: TGTGCCAGCAGCGTAGGTCTTAGCGAGGCCTACGAGCAGTACTTC. It encodes CASSVGLSEAYEQYF.